This TCR beta chain was captured in a study of Ad26.COV2.S vaccination and SARS-CoV-2 variants. Study-wide background: Ad26.COV2.S, an intramuscular injection, was given once or twice 56 days apart. Whole-study findings and limits: Higher spike-specific TCR breadth was found in vaccine recipients than in placebo recipients. Substantial post-vaccination breadth of spike-specific CD8+ and CD4+ T cell responses was reported.

This clone is a singleton in its sample. Its target is not known. Noted treatment: approximately 18 received Ad26.COV2.S at low or high dose, single or two shots; a few received placebo; per-sample allocation not given. The study sampled participants on day 63 after the first vaccine or placebo injection. TCRdb's copy holds only in-frame clones and misses some; the assay was immunoSEQ multiplex PCR. In the table there are some 400,000 clones, about nine tenths of which are singletons. The CDR3 length is 14 residues. CDR1 is SEHNR, CDR2 FQNEAQ, per germline (reference sequence). V lost 5 bases, J lost 3 bases, and 3 bases stayed unmatched.

The chain uses TRBV7-9 and TRBJ2-3, with TRBD1 matching 9 bases. The TCR comes from a person between 18 and 60 years old who received the Ad26.COV2.S COVID-19 vaccine or a placebo. The material sequenced was peripheral blood, taken in a trial of Ad26.COV2.S vaccine versus placebo. CDR3 in amino acids: CASSVGQGTDTQYF. The CDR3 DNA sequence: TGTGCCAGCAGCGTCGGACAGGGGACAGATACGCAGTATTTT. The full variable domain, its missing parts supplied by reference TRBV7-9 and TRBJ2-3, is DTGVSQNPRHKITKRGQNVTFRCDPISEHNRLYWYRQTLGQGPEFLTYFQNEAQLEKSRLLSDRFSAERPKGSFSTLEIQRTEQGDSAMYLCASSVGQGTDTQYFGPGTRLTVL.